Listed below are T cell receptor beta chains from one sample, sequenced in a study of cytomegalovirus exposure and HLA in healthy donors. Assay used: immunoSEQ multiplex PCR; TCRdb lists only in-frame clones, some missing. This repertoire shows 100,000 to 150,000 clones, 76% found once; its top ten account for approximately 2%. Sequencing was performed on PBMCs. The receptors stem from a man aged 50 to 60 in good health and CMV-seronegative. The CDR3 runs from the conserved cysteine through the conserved F or W. D genes are given only for firm matches. Clone size is stated in some rows and not others, as once, few, many or a class when expanded.

size: few; D: .; J: TRBJ1-5; V: TRBV30; DNA: TGTGCCTGGAGTTCCCCCCTCGGCGGGGGGAATCAGCCCCAGCATTTT; CDR3: CAWSSPLGGGNQPQHF
size: .; D: .; J: TRBJ2-5; V: TRBV19; DNA: TGTGCCAGTAGTATAGAGGGGGGGCTCCAAGAGACCCAGTACTTC; CDR3: CASSIEGGLQETQYF
size: .; D: TRBD1; J: TRBJ1-5; V: TRBV28; DNA: TGTGCCACTTCCGACAGGGGGCGGAGGCAGCCCCAGCATTTT; CDR3: CATSDRGRRQPQHF
size: .; D: TRBD2; J: TRBJ2-5; V: TRBV11-3; DNA: TGTGCCAGCAGCCTGGGACTAGCGGCTCAAGAGACCCAGTACTTC; CDR3: CASSLGLAAQETQYF
size: once; D: .; J: TRBJ2-7; V: TRBV2; DNA: TGTGCCAGCAGTGTGATGCGGGGGCTGGCCTACGAGCAGTACTTC; CDR3: CASSVMRGLAYEQYF
size: .; D: TRBD1; J: TRBJ1-2; V: TRBV29-1; DNA: TGCAGCTTCTGGACAGGGCGAAGTAGCGGCTACACCTTC; CDR3: CSFWTGRSSGYTF
size: .; D: TRBD1; J: TRBJ2-1; V: TRBV4-3; DNA: TGCGCCAGCAGCCGACAGGGTAGGGCCAACAATGAGCAGTTCTTC; CDR3: CASSRQGRANNEQFF
size: .; D: TRBD1; J: TRBJ2-3; V: TRBV5-6; DNA: TGTGCCAGCAGCTTGAACAGGGGGCACGAAGATACGCAGTATTTT; CDR3: CASSLNRGHEDTQYF
size: .; D: TRBD1; J: TRBJ2-5; V: TRBV19; DNA: TGTGCCAGTAGTATAGGGACAGGGGGCTTGGAGACCCAGTACTTC; CDR3: CASSIGTGGLETQYF
size: once; D: .; J: TRBJ1-6; V: TRBV7-6; DNA: TGTGCCAGCAGTTTCGGGGGGGGAATTAATTCACCCCTCCACTTT; CDR3: CASSFGGGINSPLHF
size: .; D: .; J: TRBJ1-5; V: TRBV6-5; DNA: TGTGCCAGCAGTTACTCCCCAGGGGACAATCAGCCCCAGCATTTT; CDR3: CASSYSPGDNQPQHF
size: .; D: .; J: TRBJ1-3; V: TRBV5-5; DNA: TGTGCCAGCAGCCCGAGTAGGGCCAGGACACTCTCTGGAAACACCATATATTTT; CDR3: CASSPSRARTLSGNTIYF
size: .; D: .; J: TRBJ1-6; V: TRBV5-4; DNA: TGTGCCTCCCAGGGGAAAGGGGACGGGACCTATAATTCACCCCTCCACTTT; CDR3: CASQGKGDGTYNSPLHF
size: .; D: TRBD2; J: TRBJ2-5; V: TRBV9; DNA: TGTGCCAGCAGCGTTAGCGGGGGGGACCAAGAGACCCAGTACTTC; CDR3: CASSVSGGDQETQYF
size: few; D: .; J: TRBJ2-5; V: TRBV7-6; DNA: TGTGCCAGCAGCCACGGGCAGGGGCGAGAGACCCAGTACTTC; CDR3: CASSHGQGRETQYF
size: .; D: .; J: TRBJ2-1; V: TRBV10-3; DNA: TGTGCCATCAGTGCGGCAGGGCGTGTCAATGAGCAGTTCTTC; CDR3: CAISAAGRVNEQFF
size: .; D: .; J: TRBJ1-2; V: TRBV2; DNA: TGTGCCAGCAGTGTGGAGGAAGCTAACTATGGCTACACCTTC; CDR3: CASSVEEANYGYTF
size: .; D: .; J: TRBJ1-5; V: TRBV4-1; DNA: TGCGCCAGCAGCCCTTCAGGGGTTCAGCCCCAGCATTTT; CDR3: CASSPSGVQPQHF
size: .; D: .; J: TRBJ1-4; V: TRBV2; DNA: TGTGCCAGCAGTTACGCGGGGGGGGCTAATGAAAAACTGTTTTTT; CDR3: CASSYAGGANEKLFF
size: .; D: .; J: TRBJ1-5; V: TRBV7-6; DNA: TGTGCCAGCAGCTTGGCCTCTAATCAGCCCCAGCATTTT; CDR3: CASSLASNQPQHF